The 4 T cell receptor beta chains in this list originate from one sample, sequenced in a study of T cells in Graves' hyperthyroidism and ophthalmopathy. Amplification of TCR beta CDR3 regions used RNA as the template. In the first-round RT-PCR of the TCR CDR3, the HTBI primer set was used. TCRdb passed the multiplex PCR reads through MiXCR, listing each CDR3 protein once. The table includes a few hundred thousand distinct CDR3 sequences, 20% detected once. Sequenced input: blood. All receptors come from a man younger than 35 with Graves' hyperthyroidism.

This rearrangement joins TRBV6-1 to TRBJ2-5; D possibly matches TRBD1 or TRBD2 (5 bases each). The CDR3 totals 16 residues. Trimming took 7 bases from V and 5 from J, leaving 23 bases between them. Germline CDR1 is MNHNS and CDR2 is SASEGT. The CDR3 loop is CASTFFSGTPAETQYF. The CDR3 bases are TGTGCCAGCACCTTTTTTTCCGGGACGCCGGCTGAGACCCAGTACTTC.

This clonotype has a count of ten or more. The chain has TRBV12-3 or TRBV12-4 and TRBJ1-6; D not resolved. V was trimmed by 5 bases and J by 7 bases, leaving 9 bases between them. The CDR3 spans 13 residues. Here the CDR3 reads CASSDTANSPLHF. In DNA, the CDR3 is TGTGCCAGCAGTGATACGGCAAATTCACCCCTCCACTTT.

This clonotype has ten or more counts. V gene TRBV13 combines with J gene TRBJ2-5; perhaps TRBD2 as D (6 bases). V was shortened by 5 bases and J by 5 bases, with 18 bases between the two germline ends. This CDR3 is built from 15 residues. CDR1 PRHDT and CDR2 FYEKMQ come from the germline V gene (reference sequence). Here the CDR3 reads CASSRRGGTNETQYF. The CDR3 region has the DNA TGTGCCAGCAGCCGCCGAGGCGGGACCAATGAGACCCAGTACTTC. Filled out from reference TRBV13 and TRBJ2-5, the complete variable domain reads AAGVIQSPRHLIKEKRETATLKCYPIPRHDTVYWYQQGPGQDPQFLISFYEKMQSDKGSIPDRFSAQQFSDYHSELNMSSLELGDSALYFCASSRRGGTNETQYFGPGTRLLVL.

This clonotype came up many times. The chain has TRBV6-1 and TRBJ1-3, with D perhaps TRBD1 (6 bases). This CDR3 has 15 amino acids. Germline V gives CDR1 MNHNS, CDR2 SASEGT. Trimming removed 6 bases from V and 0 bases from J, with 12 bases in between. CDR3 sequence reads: CASRRDTSSGNTIYF. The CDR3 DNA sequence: TGTGCCAGCAGGAGGGACACAAGCTCTGGAAACACCATATATTTT.